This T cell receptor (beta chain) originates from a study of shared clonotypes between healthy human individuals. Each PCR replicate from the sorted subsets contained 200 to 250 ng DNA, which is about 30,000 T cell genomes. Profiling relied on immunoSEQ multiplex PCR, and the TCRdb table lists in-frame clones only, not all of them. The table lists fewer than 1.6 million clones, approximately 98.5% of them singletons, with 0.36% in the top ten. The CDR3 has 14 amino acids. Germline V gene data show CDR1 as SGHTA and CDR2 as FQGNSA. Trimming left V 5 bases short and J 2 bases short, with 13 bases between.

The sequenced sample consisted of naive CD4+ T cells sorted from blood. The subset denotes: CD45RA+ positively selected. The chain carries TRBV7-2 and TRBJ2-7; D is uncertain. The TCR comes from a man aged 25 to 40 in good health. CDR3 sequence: CASSPGRATYEQYF. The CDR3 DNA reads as TGTGCCAGCAGCCCCGGACGGGCGACCTACGAGCAGTACTTC.